This entry lists 28 T cell receptor beta chains sequenced from one sample in a study of blood T cells in healthy people across ages. For the second PCR, which ran for about 7 to 11 cycles, a sample-barcoded 5' primer and a J-beta primer mix were used. TCRdb passed the 5' RACE reads through MiXCR, listing each CDR3 protein once. Of 700,000 or so distinct CDR3 sequences in the sample, approximately 21% were seen once. The sequenced sample consisted of blood. These receptors were obtained from a man between 65 and 85 years old in good health.

Only a few counts were recorded for this clonotype. V is TRBV7-9 and J is TRBJ1-4; D is undetermined. This CDR3 contains 14 residues. Trimming stripped 5 bases from V and 6 bases from J, with 13 bases between. CDR1 is SEHNR, CDR2 FQNEAQ, per germline (reference sequence). This CDR3 is CASSPRAFHEKLFF. In DNA, the CDR3 is TGTGCCAGCAGCCCCCGAGCTTTCCATGAAAAACTGTTTTTT.

The chain has TRBV7-3 and TRBJ1-1; TRBD1 is a possible D gene (6 bases). Germline V gives CDR1 SGHTA, CDR2 FQGTGA. The CDR3 runs to 13 residues. Trimming stripped 4 bases from V and 6 bases from J, with 12 bases between. The CDR3 DNA follows: TGTGCCAGCAGCTCCGTACAGGGCGCTGAAGCTTTCTTT. Its translation: CASSSVQGAEAFF.

This clonotype was picked up one time. CDR3 protein: CASSVVSAYGYTF. The CDR3 coding sequence is TGTGCCAGCAGCGTAGTGTCAGCCTATGGCTACACCTTC. The chain uses TRBV9 and TRBJ1-2; unclear D gene. CDR3 length: 13 residues. With 0 bases removed from V and 4 bases from J, the gap between germline ends came to 7 bases. Germline V gene sequence: CDR1 SGDLS, CDR2 YYNGEE.

This chain joins TRBV19 and TRBJ1-5, with D tentatively TRBD1 (5 bases). The CDR3 totals 14 residues. CDR1 is LNHDA, CDR2 SQIVND, per germline (reference sequence). Trimming left V 8 bases short and J 1 base short, with 12 bases between. This CDR3 reads CASGGRFSNQPQHF. Here the CDR3 DNA reads TGTGCCAGTGGGGGTCGATTCAGCAATCAGCCCCAGCATTTT.

The chain employs TRBV7-9 and TRBJ1-5; D is ambiguous. The V gene's germline CDR1 is SEHNR and CDR2 FQNEAQ (reference sequence). V was pared by 1 base and J by 9 bases, with 16 bases between. The CDR3 sequence is 15 residues long. The CDR3 sequence is CASSLDEGRGSPQHF. The DNA for the CDR3 is TGTGCCAGCAGCTTAGATGAGGGCCGCGGTTCGCCCCAGCATTTT.

The chain links TRBV5-1 to TRBJ1-1; TRBD1 matches 7 bases. V lost 2 bases and J lost 1; bases outside the gene matches: 5. CDR3 size: 15 residues. Germline V CDR1 and CDR2: SGHRS, YFSETQ. This chain's CDR3 is CASSFLDRTNTEAFF. CDR3 bases: TGCGCCAGCAGCTTCTTGGACAGGACGAACACTGAAGCTTTCTTT.

This clonotype was counted between two and nine times. The chain has TRBV6-5 and TRBJ1-4; D ambiguous. Germline lookup yields CDR1 MNHEY and CDR2 SVGAGI. The CDR3 covers 15 residues. Deletions cut 0 bases from V and 7 bases from J, with 12 bases between. For the CDR3, the DNA is TGTGCCAGCAGTTACTCGTGGCGGATTGGTGAAAAACTGTTTTTT. This codes for CASSYSWRIGEKLFF.

DNA of the CDR3: TGTGCCAGCAGTGAATTGGACAGGCCAGAAAAGAGGACCTACGAGCAGTACGTC. Amino acids: CASSELDRPEKRTYEQYV. This chain links TRBV25-1 with TRBJ2-5; 7 bases are shared with TRBD1. TRBJ2-7 explains the end of the DNA better; the J call may be wrong. The CDR3 contains 18 residues. The germline CDR1 and CDR2 sequences are MGHDK and SYGVNS.

The V gene is TRBV5-5, the J gene TRBJ2-2, with a tentative D call TRBD1 (6 bases). Germline V gene sequence: CDR1 SGHKS, CDR2 YYEKEE (reference sequence). V shed 1 base and J shed 4 bases, with 14 bases lying between them. CDR3 length: 16 amino acids. In DNA, the CDR3 is TGTGCCAGCAGCTTGTCCGCAGGGGACGGCACCGGGGAGCTGTTTTTT. Its protein is CASSLSAGDGTGELFF.

This clonotype was seen a handful of times. The CDR3 reads CASSFPGGRKGRFRDTQYF. CDR3 DNA sequence: TGTGCCAGCAGTTTTCCCGGGGGGCGAAAGGGGCGGTTTAGGGATACGCAGTATTTT. The V gene is TRBV12-3 or TRBV12-4, the J gene TRBJ2-3; perhaps TRBD2 as D (7 bases). CDR3 length: 19 amino acids. V dropped 3 bases and J dropped 6 bases, with 28 bases sitting between them.

The CDR3 nucleotides are TGTGCCAGCAGCACCCCGGGCCCCGGGCATGAAAAACTGTTTTTT. It translates to CASSTPGPGHEKLFF. The chain uses TRBV7-9 and TRBJ1-4; no firm D call. The CDR3 covers 15 residues. Germline CDR1 is SEHNR and CDR2 is FQNEAQ (reference sequence). Trimming took off 5 bases at V and 6 bases at J, with 16 bases between the two ends.

V is TRBV20-1 and J is TRBJ2-3, with D unclear. The CDR3 runs to 11 residues. V lost 3 bases and J 10 bases, leaving 11 bases between the germline ends. Per germline, CDR1 DFQATT and CDR2 SNEGSKA (reference sequence). For the CDR3, the DNA is TGCAGTGCTAGTGTAGGCGTCGCGCAGTATTTT. It encodes CSASVGVAQYF.

This clonotype was counted only a few times. This rearrangement joins TRBV28 to TRBJ1-1; TRBD1 aligns across 9 bases. The length of the CDR3 is 14 residues. Germline-derived CDR1 and CDR2 are MDHEN and SYDVKM. After removal of 5 bases from V and 11 bases from J, the junction contained 12 bases not matched to a gene. CDR3 bases: TGTGCCAGCAGTCCCAGAGGGACAGGGATGGGGGCTTTCTTT. This encodes CASSPRGTGMGAFF.

V is TRBV7-2 and J is TRBJ2-1, with a possible D match to TRBD2 (5 bases). Trimming pared 5 bases from V and 0 bases from J, leaving 20 bases between. Germline values: CDR1 SGHTA, CDR2 FQGNSA. This CDR3 contains 18 residues. The CDR3: CASSPNEDWVSSYNEQFF. The CDR3 DNA sequence: TGTGCCAGCAGCCCTAACGAGGACTGGGTTAGCTCCTACAATGAGCAGTTCTTC.

The chain links TRBV19 to TRBJ2-5; weak D call: TRBD1 (6 bases). The CDR3 contains 13 residues. Trimming shortened V by 2 bases and J by 2 bases, and 6 bases separated the two germline ends. The germline gives CDR1 LNHDA, CDR2 SQIVND (reference sequence). The CDR3 sequence: CASSIQGQETQYF. CDR3 coding DNA: TGTGCCAGTAGTATACAGGGGCAAGAGACCCAGTACTTC.

This clonotype was counted only a few times. The J gene is TRBJ1-1, the V gene TRBV29-1; D is unclear. Deletions cut 4 bases from V and 9 bases from J, with 9 bases between. CDR1 SQVTM and CDR2 ANQGSEA come from the germline V gene. The CDR3 runs 10 residues. CDR3 amino acids: CSVGGQKAFF. The DNA of the CDR3 is TGCAGCGTTGGGGGTCAGAAAGCTTTCTTT. Complete variable domain (other parts from reference TRBV29-1 and TRBJ1-1): SAVISQKPSRDICQRGTSLTIQCQVDSQVTMMFWYRQQPGQSLTLIATANQGSEATYESGFVIDKFPISRPNLTFSTLTVSNMSPEDSSIYLCSVGGQKAFFGQGTRLTVV.

There are a few counts of this clonotype. The CDR3 DNA reads TGTGCCAGCAGTGACAGAGGAGGAGAGGGCATTCAGTACTTC. This translates into CASSDRGGEGIQYF. The chain couples TRBV2 to TRBJ2-4; weak D call: TRBD2 (5 bases). CDR1 and CDR2 from the germline V gene are SNHLY and FYNNEI. This CDR3 is built from 14 residues. Between the trimmed V and J ends, which lost 3 bases and 9 bases, there was a span of 15 bases.

This clonotype was counted a few times. The chain uses TRBV5-1 and TRBJ1-2, with a weak D call TRBD1 (5 bases). This CDR3 has 14 amino acids. Trimming removed 1 base from V and 5 bases from J, with 12 bases in between. Germline V lookup: CDR1 SGHRS, CDR2 YFSETQ. CDR3 sequence reads: CASSLLTGDYGYTF. The CDR3 region has the DNA TGCGCCAGCAGCTTGTTGACGGGGGATTATGGCTACACCTTC.

This clonotype was seen a handful of times. This chain joins TRBV14 and TRBJ1-2; D gene unclear. This CDR3 is 13 amino acids long. Trimming took 4 bases from V and 3 from J, leaving 9 bases between them. Germline CDR1 reads SGHDN; CDR2 reads FVKESK. CDR3 DNA sequence: TGTGCCAGCAGCCGAGAGGTATACTATGGCTACACCTTC. Translating it yields CASSREVYYGYTF.

This clonotype was picked up many times. The rearrangement uses TRBV6-1 and TRBJ2-7; no clear D. The V end lost 3 bases, the J end lost 2 bases, and 11 bases lay between the germline ends. CDR1 and CDR2 from the germline V gene are MNHNS and SASEGT. This CDR3 is built from 14 residues. The CDR3 protein is CASSEAVRTYEQYF. The CDR3 DNA follows: TGTGCCAGCAGTGAGGCAGTCAGAACCTACGAGCAGTACTTC.

This clonotype has a handful of counts. The chain uses TRBV7-6 and TRBJ1-3, with 7 bases lining up with TRBD1. Per the germline V gene, CDR1 is SGHVS and CDR2 is FNYEAQ. The CDR3 runs to 13 residues. Trimming took 4 bases from V and 7 from J; bases not matched to a gene: 4. The CDR3, as DNA: TGTGCCAGCAGCTGGGACAGCCGGAACACCATATATTTT. It encodes CASSWDSRNTIYF.

This clonotype appeared a few times. The germline gene is not matched at one end of the junction; a read error may be the cause. The rearrangement joins TRBV2 to TRBJ2-1; D gene ambiguous. The CDR3 runs 13 residues. CDR1 is SNHLY and CDR2 is FYNNEI in the germline V gene. DNA for the CDR3: TGTGCCGGCAGTGAGGCCAGCTACAATGAGCAGTTCTTC. It specifies CAGSEASYNEQFF. The complete variable domain, with remaining parts taken from reference TRBV2 and TRBJ2-1, reads EPEVTQTPSHQVTQMGQEVILRCVPISNHLYFYWYRQILGQKVEFLVSFYNNEISEKSEIFDDQFSVERPDGSNFTLKIRSTKLEDSAMYFCAGSEASYNEQFFGPGTRLTVL.

Only a few counts were recorded for this clonotype. The V and J genes are TRBV18 and TRBJ2-5, with 9 bases aligning to TRBD2. Germline values: CDR1 KGHSH, CDR2 LQKENI. This CDR3 has 16 residues. V was clipped by 3 bases and J by 4 bases; unmatched bases: 9. In nucleotides, the CDR3 is TGTGCCAGCTCACCGGCTAGCGGGACCCTTCGAGAGACCCAGTACTTC. Translated, it gives CASSPASGTLRETQYF.

The V gene is TRBV5-1, the J gene TRBJ2-4; 9 bases are a match to TRBD1. CDR3 size: 14 residues. V trimming: 4 bases; J trimming: 5 bases; junction bases outside the gene matches: 4. The germline CDR1 and CDR2 sequences are SGHRS and YFSETQ. The CDR3 DNA sequence: TGCGCCAGCAGCACCAGGACAGGGGAAAACATTCAGTACTTC. It codes for CASSTRTGENIQYF. The entire variable domain, with the rest obtained from reference TRBV5-1 and TRBJ2-4, is as follows: KAGVTQTPRYLIKTRGQQVTLSCSPISGHRSVSWYQQTPGQGLQFLFEYFSETQRNKGNFPGRFSGRQFSNSRSEMNVSTLELGDSALYLCASSTRTGENIQYFGAGTRLSVL.

This clonotype showed up just a few times. V gene TRBV7-2 combines with J gene TRBJ2-1, with D perhaps assigned TRBD1 or TRBD2 (5 bases each). Germline V gene data show CDR1 as SGHTA and CDR2 as FQGNSA. There are 12 residues in the CDR3. V lost 4 bases to trimming and J lost 15 bases, with 16 bases between them. This CDR3 reads CASSYTGTPWFF. The CDR3 region has the DNA TGTGCCAGCAGCTATACCGGGACCCCGTGGTTCTTC.

V and J are TRBV6-2 or TRBV6-3 and TRBJ2-1; D may be TRBD1 or TRBD2 (6 bases each). CDR1 MNHEY and CDR2 SVGEGT come from the germline V gene. The CDR3 length is 16 residues. V was trimmed by 6 bases and J by 7 bases, leaving 22 bases between them. The CDR3 bases are TGTGCCAGCAGCCCGGAGGGGGGCGTACAAGAGAATGAGCAGTTCTTC. This codes for CASSPEGGVQENEQFF.

As DNA, the CDR3 is TGTGCCAGCAGCTTAGCGAGGATGGGGGGGAGCCCCACAGATACGCAGTATTTT. It encodes CASSLARMGGSPTDTQYF. The rearrangement joins TRBV7-9 to TRBJ2-3; TRBD2 matches at 7 bases. There are 18 residues in the CDR3. V shed 0 bases, J shed 2 bases, and the junction held 11 bases outside the gene matches. CDR1 and CDR2 from the germline V gene are SEHNR and FQNEAQ (reference sequence). Supplemented by reference TRBV7-9 and TRBJ2-3, the full variable domain reads DTGVSQNPRHKITKRGQNVTFRCDPISEHNRLYWYRQTLGQGPEFLTYFQNEAQLEKSRLLSDRFSAERPKGSFSTLEIQRTEQGDSAMYLCASSLARMGGSPTDTQYFGPGTRLTVL.

The CDR3 DNA is TGTGCCAGTAGTATTCTAGCAAGTAGTGAGCAGTACTTC. Translating it yields CASSILASSEQYF. The J gene is TRBJ2-7, the V gene TRBV19; weak D call: TRBD2 (5 bases). The CDR3 spans 13 residues. The germline V gene encodes CDR1 LNHDA and CDR2 SQIVND (reference sequence). Trimming removed 3 bases from V and 7 bases from J, with 13 bases in between. The full variable domain, in which reference TRBV19 and TRBJ2-7 provide the parts outside the CDR3, is DGGITQSPKYLFRKEGQNVTLSCEQNLNHDAMYWYRQDPGQGLRLIYYSQIVNDFQKGDIAEGYSVSREKKESFPLTVTSAQKNPTAFYLCASSILASSEQYFGPGTRLTVT.